This TCR beta chain was obtained from a study of vaccination effects on CD4 cells after COVID-19. Turning to the study itself: Participants received two doses of either the BNT162b2 or mRNA-1273 vaccine. Study-level findings and limits: Clones arising from infection and from vaccination showed marked clonal contraction late after vaccination. Convalescents showed post-vaccine spike-reactive clones that were mainly new vaccine-induced clones.

V gave up 3 bases and J gave up 4 bases, with 15 bases separating them. Germline V gene sequence: CDR1 KGHDR, CDR2 SFDVKD. This CDR3 spans 16 amino acids. Sequencing was preceded by expansion of antigen-specific CD4+ T cells with viral peptide pools in the ViraFEST assay. Following culture for approximately 11 days, CD4+ T cells were isolated. The infection with SARS-CoV-2 (confirmed by PCR) occurred in this person between March and December 2020. Cultures used under 2.5 million PBMC per well, 9.5 to 10 IU/ml IL-2 and roughly 10 ug/ml peptides. A word on this clone: The antigen is unknown.

The repertoire was sequenced with immunoSEQ multiplex PCR; TCRdb's copy has only in-frame clones and lacks some. The table lists 20,000 to 30,000 clones, under 75% of them singletons. The V call is TRBV24-1, the J call TRBJ2-1; D might be TRBD1 (6 bases). This specimen consisted of CD4+ T cells from PBMCs cultured with SARS-CoV-2 spike peptides, obtained before COVID-19 vaccination. This receptor was obtained from a human donor who had a prior SARS-CoV-2 infection. The CDR3 loop is CATSDPQDSEYNEQFF. DNA for the CDR3: TGTGCCACCAGTGATCCTCAGGACAGTGAATACAATGAGCAGTTCTTC.